This TCR beta chain was captured by sequencing in a study of graft-versus-host responses after intestinal transplantation. Overall study results and limits: Ileal or blood samples showed some GvH clones first, and such clones were also found in recipient marrow.

Turning to this clone: As yet, its antigen is unknown.

CDR3 length: 14 amino acids. V dropped 2 bases and J dropped 3; count of bases not matched to a gene: 4. Germline CDR1 SGHRS, CDR2 YFSETQ. Here immunoSEQ multiplex PCR was the method, and the copy in TCRdb shows in-frame clones only, minus some. The table lists more than 95,000 clones, less than 90% of them singletons. This clonotype was obtained from a human donor who received an intestinal transplant. The chain employs TRBV5-1 and TRBJ1-2, with 7 nucleotides matching TRBD1. Material: unstimulated CD4+ T cells sorted from spleen or lymph node cells, obtained before intestinal transplant. CDR3 DNA: TGCGCCAGCAGCTTAAAGGGGGCGGACTATGGCTACACCTTC. Amino acid sequence: CASSLKGADYGYTF.